This T cell receptor beta chain was sequenced for a study of T cells in Graves' hyperthyroidism and ophthalmopathy. Background on the study: At the time of initial diagnosis and before any treatment, peripheral blood was collected.

This clonotype was observed many times. Its cognate antigen is unknown. It was RNA transcripts that yielded the amplified TCR beta CDR3 regions. During a first-round RT-PCR of the TCR CDR3, the HTBI primer set was used. Each CDR3 protein is one row after TCRdb ran MiXCR on the multiplex PCR reads. The sample comprises 450,000 to 650,000 distinct CDR3 sequences, more than 13% of which are singletons, and roughly 7% rests with the top ten. This CDR3 contains 16 residues. The V segment lost 4 bases and the J segment 7 bases; nucleotides outside the gene matches: 15. Germline V lookup: CDR1 SGHAT, CDR2 FQDESV (reference sequence). Notes on the study in general: Separating ophthalmopathy from stable hyperthyroidism was achieved by a 13 V-J model.

Exclusion of a patient resulted from uncontrolled infection, other autoimmune disease, pregnancy or lactation. From less than 13 ml of fresh peripheral blood, PBMCs were isolated. What was sequenced was blood. The TCR comes from a woman aged 18-35 years with Graves' ophthalmopathy. The chain employs TRBV11-1 and TRBJ1-1; 7 bases match TRBD1. CDR3: CASSWAPREGAIEAFF. The CDR3 DNA reads as TGTGCCAGCAGCTGGGCGCCGCGAGAGGGGGCCATTGAAGCTTTCTTT.